The present T cell receptor (beta chain) was sequenced within a study of blood T cell repertoires in COVID-19. Study as a whole: Acute and convalescent COVID-19 samples came from the United States, Italy and Spain.

Original analysis: Using reference gene primer amplification, nucleated cell counts were estimated. Here immunoSEQ multiplex PCR was the method, and the copy in TCRdb shows in-frame clones only, minus some. That table is the source of V, J and clone size, and D and trimming were worked out from the DNA. The sample has about 440,000 clones; 70% to 90% are singletons. Participants, about 18 to 90 years old, spanned around 25 US areas. The specimen sequenced was PBMCs or T cells enriched from blood (not recorded which). The TCR originated in a young woman with acute COVID-19.

CDR3 in DNA: TGTGCCAGCAGCCCGCCGTTAGCCGGGGAGCTGTTTTTT. It yields the protein CASSPPLAGELFF. V is TRBV5-6 and J is TRBJ2-2; D gene ambiguous. The CDR3 has 13 residues. The V and J ends lost 4 bases and 6 bases respectively, with 10 bases between them. CDR1 and CDR2 (germline): SGHDT, YYEEEE. Complete variable domain (other parts from reference TRBV5-6 and TRBJ2-2): DAGVTQSPTHLIKTRGQQVTLRCSPKSGHDTVSWYQQALGQGPQFIFQYYEEEERQRGNFPDRFSGHQFPNYSSELNVNALLLGDSALYLCASSPPLAGELFFGEGSRLTVL.